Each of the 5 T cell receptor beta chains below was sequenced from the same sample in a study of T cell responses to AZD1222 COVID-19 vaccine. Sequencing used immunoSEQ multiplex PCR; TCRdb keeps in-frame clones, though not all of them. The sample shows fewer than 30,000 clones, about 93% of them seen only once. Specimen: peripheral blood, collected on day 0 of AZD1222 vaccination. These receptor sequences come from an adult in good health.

CDR3 sequence: CASSLSGASSYNEQFF. CDR3 bases: TGTGCCAGCAGCCTTAGCGGGGCTAGCTCCTACAATGAGCAGTTCTTC. The chain links TRBV3-1 (or the pseudogene TRBV3-2) to TRBJ2-1, with 8 bases fitting TRBD2. This CDR3 contains 16 residues. CDR1 and CDR2 from the germline V gene are LGHDT and YNNKEL (reference sequence). The V segment lost 4 bases and the J segment 0 bases; nucleotides outside the gene matches: 5.

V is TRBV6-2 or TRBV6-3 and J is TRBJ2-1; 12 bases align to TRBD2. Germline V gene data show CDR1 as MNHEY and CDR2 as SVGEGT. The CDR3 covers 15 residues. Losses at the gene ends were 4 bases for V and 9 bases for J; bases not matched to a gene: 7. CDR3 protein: CASSLGLAGSSEQFF. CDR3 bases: TGTGCCAGCAGTTTAGGACTAGCGGGGAGTAGTGAGCAGTTCTTC.

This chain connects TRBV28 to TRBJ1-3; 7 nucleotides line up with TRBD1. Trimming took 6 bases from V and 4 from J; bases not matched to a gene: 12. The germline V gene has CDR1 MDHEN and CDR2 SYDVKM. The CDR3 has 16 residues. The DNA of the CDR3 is TGTGCCAGCAGAACGGACAGGCTCCCCGCCGGAAACACCATATATTTT. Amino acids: CASRTDRLPAGNTIYF.

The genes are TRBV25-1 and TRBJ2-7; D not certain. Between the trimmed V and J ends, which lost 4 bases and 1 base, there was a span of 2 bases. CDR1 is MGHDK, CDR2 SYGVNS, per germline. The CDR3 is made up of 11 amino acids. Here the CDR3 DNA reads TGTGCCAGCAGTGTTTCCTACGAGCAGTACTTC. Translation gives CASSVSYEQYF.

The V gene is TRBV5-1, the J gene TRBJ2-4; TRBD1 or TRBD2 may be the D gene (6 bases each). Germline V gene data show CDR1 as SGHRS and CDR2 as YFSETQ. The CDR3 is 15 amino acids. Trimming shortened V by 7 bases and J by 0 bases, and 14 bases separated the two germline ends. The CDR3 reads CASAEGGRAKNIQYF. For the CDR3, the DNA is TGCGCCAGCGCCGAGGGGGGCAGAGCCAAAAACATTCAGTACTTC. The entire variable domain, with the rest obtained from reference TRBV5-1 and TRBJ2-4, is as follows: KAGVTQTPRYLIKTRGQQVTLSCSPISGHRSVSWYQQTPGQGLQFLFEYFSETQRNKGNFPGRFSGRQFSNSRSEMNVSTLELGDSALYLCASAEGGRAKNIQYFGAGTRLSVL.